These 24 T cell receptor beta chains came from one sample sequenced in a study of T cell repertoires in cytomegalovirus infection. One entry per CDR3 protein, called by TCRdb with MiXCR from the reads. Of 250,000 or so distinct CDR3 sequences listed, 9.1% are singletons. The sequenced material came from PBMCs. The receptors stem from a human donor in good health (CMV status not recorded). Some clones in this sample may be carry-over from other donors' samples.

The chain is built from TRBV20-1 and TRBJ1-1, with D possibly being TRBD1 (5 bases). V was pared by 0 bases and J by 2 bases, with 13 bases between. This CDR3 contains 15 residues. Germline-derived CDR1 and CDR2 are DFQATT and SNEGSKA (reference sequence). CDR3: CSARDLARANTEAFF. CDR3 in DNA: TGCAGTGCTAGAGATTTAGCCAGGGCCAACACTGAAGCTTTCTTT.

This clonotype was counted ten times or more. The chain uses TRBV25-1 and TRBJ2-3; TRBD1 aligns across 8 bases. Germline values: CDR1 MGHDK, CDR2 SYGVNS. V trimming: 10 bases; J trimming: 6 bases; junction bases outside the gene matches: 12. The CDR3 is 14 residues long. CDR3 DNA sequence: TGTGCCACCACAGACGGGACAGGCGTCGATACGCAGTATTTT. This codes for CATTDGTGVDTQYF.

This clonotype has at least ten counts. The rearrangement links TRBV7-3 to TRBJ2-3; tentative D call: TRBD2 (6 bases). The CDR3 totals 15 residues. V was cut by 5 bases and J by 3 bases, with 15 bases left in between. In germline, CDR1 is SGHTA, CDR2 FQGTGA. CDR3 nucleotide sequence: TGTGCCAGCAGCCCGAAGCTAGCGATGACAGATACGCAGTATTTT. It codes for CASSPKLAMTDTQYF.

This clonotype was counted many times. The rearrangement joins TRBV28 to TRBJ2-5; TRBD2 matches 7 bases. Germline loops: CDR1 MDHEN, CDR2 SYDVKM. CDR3 length: 12 residues. The V segment lost 7 bases and the J segment 5 bases; nucleotides outside the gene matches: 4. CDR3 amino acids: CASKEGGETQYF. DNA for the CDR3: TGTGCCAGCAAAGAGGGAGGGGAGACCCAGTACTTC.

This clonotype was observed a handful of times. J is TRBJ2-3 and V is TRBV5-1, with D hard to call. This CDR3 region has 14 residues. Germline V CDR1 and CDR2: SGHRS, YFSETQ. V lost 1 base to trimming and J lost 2 bases, with 8 bases between them. This CDR3 is CASSLYALTDTQYF. CDR3 in DNA: TGCGCCAGCAGCTTGTATGCTCTCACAGATACGCAGTATTTT.

The gene calls are TRBV7-2 and TRBJ2-5, with D possibly called TRBD1 or TRBD2 (5 bases each). Between the trimmed V and J ends, which lost 1 base and 9 bases, there was a span of 15 bases. Germline CDR1 is SGHTA and CDR2 is FQGNSA. There are 14 residues in the CDR3. The DNA for the CDR3 is TGTGCCAGCAGCTTAGTGGGGGTTGGGGCGCCCCAGTACTTC. It specifies CASSLVGVGAPQYF.

This clonotype was counted at least ten times. This chain connects TRBV5-1 to TRBJ1-2; weak D call: TRBD1 (6 bases). This CDR3 spans 18 amino acids. In germline, CDR1 is SGHRS, CDR2 YFSETQ. V lost 5 bases to trimming and J lost 4 bases, with 27 bases between them. CDR3 nucleotide sequence: TGCGCCAGCAGAAGGGGTGGGCCGGACAGCCACCAAATCTATGGCTACACCTTC. It specifies CASRRGGPDSHQIYGYTF.

J is TRBJ2-7 and V is TRBV3-1, with 8 bases aligning to TRBD2. The germline V gene encodes CDR1 LGHDT and CDR2 YNNKEL (reference sequence). This CDR3 spans 16 amino acids. V shed 0 bases, J shed 2 bases, and the junction held 6 bases outside the gene matches. This CDR3 reads CASSQDHPGGPYEQYF. DNA for the CDR3: TGTGCCAGCAGCCAAGATCATCCGGGAGGGCCCTACGAGCAGTACTTC.

This rearrangement joins TRBV12-3 or TRBV12-4 to TRBJ2-7; maybe TRBD2 (5 bases). V was pared by 6 bases and J by 3 bases, with 12 bases between. The CDR3 length is 13 residues. In DNA form, the CDR3 reads TGTGCCAGCAGCCGCGCCGGGGTCTACGAGCAGTACTTC. It yields the protein CASSRAGVYEQYF.

This chain connects TRBV28 to TRBJ2-1, with D perhaps matching TRBD2 (6 bases). CDR1 and CDR2 from the germline V gene are MDHEN and SYDVKM. The length of the CDR3 is 19 residues. Deletions cut 2 bases from V and 3 bases from J, with 23 bases between. The CDR3 bases are TGTGCCAGCAGTTTAATGGGGTTGGCAGGGCGGAGGGACTACAATGAGCAGTTCTTC. Its protein is CASSLMGLAGRRDYNEQFF.

There are a few counts of this clonotype. V usage is TRBV7-9 and J usage is TRBJ1-1, with D perhaps TRBD1 (5 bases). V was clipped by 5 bases and J by 9 bases, with 19 bases between them. CDR1 is SEHNR and CDR2 is FQNEAQ in the germline V gene (reference sequence). CDR3 length: 14 amino acids. CDR3 residues: CASSKGYSGTQAFF. The DNA of the CDR3 is TGTGCCAGCAGCAAGGGGTATTCGGGGACCCAAGCTTTCTTT.

This clonotype was observed many times. CDR3 loop: CASSPPGLAEQYF. The CDR3 DNA is TGTGCCAGCAGCCCCCCCGGACTAGCCGAGCAGTACTTC. The rearrangement links TRBV6-2 or TRBV6-3 to TRBJ2-7, with 8 bases matching TRBD2. Germline V gene sequence: CDR1 MNHEY, CDR2 SVGEGT. This CDR3 has 13 residues. J gave up 6 bases and V 6 bases, and 7 bases lay outside the gene matches.

This clonotype was detected many times. This sequence joins TRBV19 and TRBJ1-1; D might be TRBD1 (6 bases). From germline, CDR1 is LNHDA and CDR2 SQIVND (reference sequence). V was pared by 5 bases and J by 1 base, with 11 bases between. The CDR3 is 14 residues long. CDR3 in DNA: TGTGCCAGTAGTTTTCGGACAGAGAACACTGAAGCTTTCTTT. Protein: CASSFRTENTEAFF.

This clonotype appeared a few times. The chain carries TRBV7-2 and TRBJ1-4, with 7 bases fitting TRBD1. The CDR3 has 17 residues. Germline trimming cut 4 bases from V and 5 bases from J; bases unmatched to any gene: 13. Germline V lookup: CDR1 SGHTA, CDR2 FQGNSA. The CDR3 here is CASSSRQGTANNEKLFF. CDR3 coding DNA: TGTGCCAGCAGCTCCCGACAGGGAACGGCCAACAATGAAAAACTGTTTTTT.

In this sample, this clonotype turned up a few times. The chain links TRBV20-1 to TRBJ2-5, with D possibly being TRBD2 (6 bases). Trimming pared 7 bases from V and 5 bases from J, leaving 11 bases between. Germline-derived CDR1 and CDR2 are DFQATT and SNEGSKA (reference sequence). The CDR3 runs to 11 residues. The CDR3: CSVGTPETQYF. DNA for the CDR3: TGCAGTGTAGGGACTCCGGAGACCCAGTACTTC.

This clonotype was detected ten times or more. The genes are TRBV19 and TRBJ1-2, with 9 bases fitting TRBD1. The germline gives CDR1 LNHDA, CDR2 SQIVND (reference sequence). The CDR3 covers 15 residues. V lost 5 bases, J lost 5 bases, and 9 bases stayed unmatched. The CDR3 region is CASSPKDRGIYGYTF. In DNA form, the CDR3 reads TGTGCCAGTAGTCCCAAAGACAGGGGGATTTATGGCTACACCTTC.

This clonotype occurred many times. A read error may explain this, as a much larger clone is one base away. The chain is built from TRBV5-6 and TRBJ1-2; TRBD1 matches 7 bases. This CDR3 contains 12 residues. Germline V lookup: CDR1 SGHDT, CDR2 YYEEEE. J lost 7 bases, V lost 4 bases, and 4 bases had no gene match. The CDR3 protein is CASSPWTGGYTF. CDR3 in DNA: TGTGCCAGCAGCCCTTGGACAGGTGGCTACACCTTC.

Concerning this clonotype: A much bigger clone sits one base away, suggesting this may be a read error. The chain carries TRBV7-2 and TRBJ2-1; 8 nucleotides align to TRBD2. The CDR3 spans 15 residues. Germline V gene lookup returns CDR1 SGHTA and CDR2 FQGNSA. CDR3: CASSISSGSYNGQFF. The DNA for the CDR3 is TGTGCCAGCAGCATCTCCAGCGGGAGTTACAATGGGCAGTTCTTC.

The CDR3 here is CSAIELAGVRDEQFF. CDR3 DNA sequence: TGCAGTGCTATCGAGTTAGCGGGAGTTAGAGATGAGCAGTTCTTC. This chain links TRBV20-1 with TRBJ2-1, with 9 bases identical to TRBD2. After removal of 4 bases from V and 8 bases from J, the junction contained 12 bases not matched to a gene. The germline gives CDR1 DFQATT, CDR2 SNEGSKA (reference sequence). The CDR3 has 15 amino acids.

This clonotype was recorded a few times. The chain uses TRBV19 and TRBJ2-2, with a possible D match to TRBD1 (5 bases). Deletions cut 3 bases from V and 0 bases from J, with 11 bases between. The CDR3 extends over 16 amino acids. Per the germline V gene, CDR1 is LNHDA and CDR2 is SQIVND (reference sequence). DNA of the CDR3: TGTGCCAGTAGTATCGGGTTGACAGCGAACACCGGGGAGCTGTTTTTT. Its protein product is CASSIGLTANTGELFF.

This clonotype came up a few times. The rearrangement joins TRBV12-3 or TRBV12-4 to TRBJ2-7; 7 bases map to TRBD1. CDR3 length: 15 residues. The junction had 6 bases not matched to a gene; V was cut back by 2 bases and J by 2 bases. CDR3 in amino acids: CASSLRQGFAYEQYF. The CDR3 nucleotides are TGTGCCAGCAGTTTAAGACAGGGTTTCGCCTACGAGCAGTACTTC.

This clonotype occurred many times. This chain uses TRBV6-2 or TRBV6-3 with TRBJ2-7; possibly TRBD1 for D (7 bases). The CDR3 extends over 14 amino acids. Per germline, CDR1 MNHEY and CDR2 SVGEGT. V lost 4 bases, J lost 6 bases, and 16 bases lay in between. The CDR3 coding sequence is TGTGCCAGCAGTTTCAACCAGCAGGGGGGCGAGCAGTACTTC. Its translation: CASSFNQQGGEQYF.

This clonotype was picked up many times. The rearrangement links TRBV28 to TRBJ1-5; D gene uncertain. Germline V gene data show CDR1 as MDHEN and CDR2 as SYDVKM. This CDR3 has 15 residues. V was shortened by 5 bases and J by 3 bases, with 14 bases between the two germline ends. The CDR3 here is CASSRGRWANQPQHF. The CDR3 DNA reads as TGTGCCAGCAGTCGTGGGCGGTGGGCCAATCAGCCCCAGCATTTT. The whole variable domain, filled in from reference TRBV28 and TRBJ1-5, reads DVKVTQSSRYLVKRTGEKVFLECVQDMDHENMFWYRQDPGLGLRLIYFSYDVKMKEKGDIPEGYSVSREKKERFSLILESASTNQTSMYLCASSRGRWANQPQHFGDGTRLSIL.

This clonotype has a handful of counts. The chain employs TRBV7-9 and TRBJ2-7; 9 nucleotides agree with TRBD2. This CDR3 contains 17 residues. The V segment lost 5 bases and the J segment 1 base; nucleotides outside the gene matches: 12. Per the germline V gene, CDR1 is SEHNR and CDR2 is FQNEAQ (reference sequence). In DNA form, the CDR3 reads TGTGCCAGCAGCCCGGAAATTAGCGGGAGTCTATCCTACGAGCAGTACTTC. Translating gives CASSPEISGSLSYEQYF. The complete variable domain, with remaining parts taken from reference TRBV7-9 and TRBJ2-7, reads DTGVSQNPRHKITKRGQNVTFRCDPISEHNRLYWYRQTLGQGPEFLTYFQNEAQLEKSRLLSDRFSAERPKGSFSTLEIQRTEQGDSAMYLCASSPEISGSLSYEQYFGPGTRLTVT.